These 25 T cell receptor beta chains originate from one sample sequenced in a study of T-cell memory formation after mild COVID-19. TCRdb reprocessed the 5' RACE reads with MiXCR, giving one entry per CDR3 protein. The sample records about 350,000 distinct CDR3 sequences, 25% to 30% being singletons. Sequencing was carried out using PBMCs or a T cell subset sorted from them (not recorded which). Receptors originate from an adult woman who had mild COVID-19 (a few samples of this study predate the infection). Cell type and time point are not known.

The chain couples TRBV7-3 to TRBJ2-2; D gene uncertain. V gave up 5 bases and J gave up 4 bases, with 17 bases separating them. Looked up from germline, CDR1 is SGHTA and CDR2 is FQGTGA. The CDR3 extends over 16 amino acids. CDR3 sequence: CASSPSWTTSTGELFF. CDR3 in DNA: TGTGCCAGCAGCCCCAGCTGGACGACGAGCACCGGGGAGCTGTTTTTT.

V and J are TRBV5-1 and TRBJ1-1; 10 nucleotides match TRBD1. Germline values: CDR1 SGHRS, CDR2 YFSETQ. With 4 bases clipped from V and 1 base from J, the junction kept 4 bases outside the gene matches. The CDR3 is 15 residues long. The DNA for the CDR3 is TGCGCCAGCAGCACAGGGGACAGGGGGAACACTGAAGCTTTCTTT. This codes for CASSTGDRGNTEAFF.

This clonotype was observed a handful of times. The J gene is TRBJ2-2, the V gene TRBV30; D is ambiguous. V dropped 3 bases and J dropped 6 bases, with 5 bases sitting between them. Per the germline V gene, CDR1 is GTSNPN and CDR2 is SVGIG (reference sequence). The CDR3 has 11 residues. CDR3 DNA: TGTGCCTGGAGATGGTCCGGGGAGCTGTTTTTT. As protein: CAWRWSGELFF.

This clonotype was seen a handful of times. V gene TRBV20-1 combines with J gene TRBJ2-1, with 11 bases that match TRBD2. The junction had 15 bases not matched to a gene; V was cut back by 4 bases and J by 4 bases. This CDR3 contains 18 residues. Germline CDR1 DFQATT, CDR2 SNEGSKA (reference sequence). The CDR3 loop reads CSATGLADIPVGYNEQFF. The DNA for the CDR3 is TGCAGTGCTACGGGACTAGCGGATATCCCTGTGGGGTACAATGAGCAGTTCTTC.

The V and J genes are TRBV5-6 and TRBJ2-2, with unresolved D. In germline, CDR1 is SGHDT, CDR2 YYEEEE. Trimming left V 0 bases short and J 4 bases short, with 7 bases between. This CDR3 comprises 14 residues. The CDR3 DNA sequence: TGTGCCAGCAGCTTGGATCTTCCCACCGGGGAGCTGTTTTTT. Residues: CASSLDLPTGELFF.

The rearrangement joins TRBV20-1 to TRBJ1-1; D remains ambiguous. Germline lookup yields CDR1 DFQATT and CDR2 SNEGSKA (reference sequence). V was clipped by 1 base and J by 0 bases, with 6 bases between them. The CDR3 sequence is 13 residues long. Here the CDR3 reads CSARADLNTEAFF. The CDR3 DNA sequence: TGCAGTGCTAGAGCGGACTTGAACACTGAAGCTTTCTTT.

This clonotype was found a few times. The chain carries TRBV7-8 and TRBJ1-2; unclear D gene. The CDR3 consists of 16 residues. Trimming stripped 1 base from V and 5 bases from J, with 17 bases between. The germline V gene has CDR1 SGHVS and CDR2 FQNEAQ. CDR3 sequence: CASSLETSAEGYGYTF. CDR3 DNA sequence: TGTGCCAGCAGCTTAGAAACCTCTGCCGAGGGATATGGCTACACCTTC.

The chain combines TRBV20-1 with TRBJ2-3; a weak D match, TRBD2 (6 bases). This CDR3 comprises 12 residues. V was trimmed by 7 bases and J by 1 base, leaving 9 bases between them. Germline loops: CDR1 DFQATT, CDR2 SNEGSKA (reference sequence). The CDR3 loop reads CSVSGGTDTQYF. The DNA of the CDR3 is TGCAGTGTTTCGGGGGGCACAGATACGCAGTATTTT.

This clonotype was counted only a few times. The V call is TRBV19, the J call TRBJ2-3; possible D gene TRBD2, 6 bases. CDR1 is LNHDA and CDR2 is SQIVND in the germline V gene (reference sequence). V shed 0 bases and J shed 2 bases, with 12 bases lying between them. This CDR3 region has 16 residues. CDR3 loop: CASSIDPAGSTDTQYF. The CDR3 DNA sequence: TGTGCCAGTAGTATAGATCCAGCGGGCTCCACAGATACGCAGTATTTT.

This clonotype was recorded a few times. V is TRBV7-9 and J is TRBJ2-7; 8 nucleotides match TRBD2. The CDR3 runs 16 residues. The V gene end was trimmed by 1 base and the J gene end by 4 bases; junction bases not matched to a gene: 9. Germline V lookup: CDR1 SEHNR, CDR2 FQNEAQ (reference sequence). CDR3 in DNA: TGTGCCAGCAGCTTAGTCCTGGGGACTAGTCATTACGAGCAGTACTTC. It specifies CASSLVLGTSHYEQYF.

The table lists this clonotype with many counts. This chain joins TRBV7-2 and TRBJ2-3, with a possible D match to TRBD1 (5 bases). This CDR3 is 15 amino acids long. Germline V gives CDR1 SGHTA, CDR2 FQGNSA. The ends were cut back, 5 bases at V and 8 bases at J, with 20 bases in the middle. CDR3 protein: CASSADTTGHGTQYF. The CDR3 coding sequence is TGTGCCAGCAGCGCCGATACGACCGGACACGGTACGCAGTATTTT.

The rearrangement links TRBV24-1 to TRBJ2-7, with 7 nucleotides matching TRBD1. In germline, CDR1 is KGHDR, CDR2 SFDVKD. The J segment lost 13 bases and the V segment lost 4 bases, leaving 6 bases of the junction unmatched. The CDR3 is made up of 11 amino acids. CDR3 nucleotide sequence: TGTGCCACCAGTGACCTGGGACAGCTTTACTTC. Protein product: CATSDLGQLYF.

This clonotype came up once. The rearrangement links TRBV12-3 or TRBV12-4 to TRBJ1-3, with D uncertain. The CDR3 runs to 14 residues. V was shortened by 6 bases and J by 0 bases, with 9 bases between the two germline ends. CDR3 in amino acids: CASRRIVSGNTIYF. The CDR3 DNA reads TGTGCCAGCAGACGTATCGTCTCTGGAAACACCATATATTTT.

The V and J genes are TRBV7-9 and TRBJ2-7; D remains unclear. CDR1 is SEHNR, CDR2 FQNEAQ, per germline (reference sequence). Trimming left V 5 bases short and J 2 bases short, with 19 bases between. This CDR3 contains 16 residues. CDR3 nucleotides: TGTGCCAGCAGCCTCGGCAGAGAGACCTTGACCTACGAGCAGTACTTC. Its translation is CASSLGRETLTYEQYF.

In its sample, this clonotype was seen a few times. V and J are TRBV7-3 and TRBJ2-3; D is unresolved. Germline values: CDR1 SGHTA, CDR2 FQGTGA. Trimming stripped 5 bases from V and 0 bases from J, with 9 bases between. This CDR3 spans 14 amino acids. In DNA form, the CDR3 reads TGTGCCAGCAGCCCAGGTCCTAGCACAGATACGCAGTATTTT. This codes for CASSPGPSTDTQYF. Complete variable domain (other parts from reference TRBV7-3 and TRBJ2-3): GAGVSQTPSNKVTEKGKYVELRCDPISGHTALYWYRQSLGQGPEFLIYFQGTGAADDSGLPNDRFFAVRPEGSVSTLKIQRTERGDSAVYLCASSPGPSTDTQYFGPGTRLTVL.

The chain combines TRBV6-5 with TRBJ2-1, with 9 bases aligning to TRBD1. The CDR3 loop spans 15 amino acids. The germline gives CDR1 MNHEY, CDR2 SVGAGI. The V gene end was trimmed by 5 bases and the J gene end by 4 bases; junction bases not matched to a gene: 6. CDR3 sequence reads: CASSAGQGWYNEQFF. CDR3 DNA: TGTGCCAGCAGTGCAGGACAGGGGTGGTACAATGAGCAGTTCTTC.

This clonotype was found a few times. The rearrangement joins TRBV27 to TRBJ1-2; maybe TRBD1 (6 bases). This CDR3 comprises 18 residues. The V end lost 0 bases, the J end lost 0 bases, and 17 bases lay between the germline ends. Germline CDR1 MNHEY, CDR2 SMNVEV (reference sequence). CDR3 sequence: CASSLSPGVGQTNYGYTF. The CDR3 DNA follows: TGTGCCAGCAGTTTATCCCCCGGCGTAGGACAGACTAACTATGGCTACACCTTC.

The J gene is TRBJ2-2, the V gene TRBV7-9; the D gene is possibly TRBD2 (6 bases). V was shortened by 7 bases and J by 1 base, with 10 bases between the two germline ends. This CDR3 has 14 amino acids. Germline CDR1 is SEHNR and CDR2 is FQNEAQ (reference sequence). DNA for the CDR3: TGTGCCAGCATGCGGCGGGAGAACACCGGGGAGCTGTTTTTT. Its translation is CASMRRENTGELFF.

V is TRBV7-2 and J is TRBJ2-1; the D gene could be TRBD1 or TRBD2 (6 bases each). V lost 3 bases and J lost 1, with 16 bases in between. Germline CDR1 reads SGHTA; CDR2 reads FQGNSA. This CDR3 is built from 17 residues. CDR3 nucleotide sequence: TGTGCCAGCAGCTTCGCGCCTACAGGGAGGTCCTACAATGAGCAGTTCTTC. The encoded protein is CASSFAPTGRSYNEQFF.

In its sample, this clonotype was seen a few times. This chain joins TRBV5-1 and TRBJ1-1; the D gene is possibly TRBD1 (5 bases). Trimming shortened V by 6 bases and J by 3 bases, and 9 bases separated the two germline ends. Per germline, CDR1 SGHRS and CDR2 YFSETQ. CDR3 size: 12 residues. The CDR3: CASIGEDTEAFF. CDR3 DNA sequence: TGCGCCAGCATAGGGGAAGACACTGAAGCTTTCTTT.

This clonotype was seen only a few times. This chain connects TRBV7-9 to TRBJ1-1; D remains ambiguous. Germline V gives CDR1 SEHNR, CDR2 FQNEAQ (reference sequence). The CDR3 spans 11 residues. V lost 2 bases to trimming and J lost 11 bases, with 9 bases between them. Written as DNA, the CDR3 is TGTGCCAGCAGCTTAAATAGCGACGCTTTCTTT. It is translated as CASSLNSDAFF.

This clonotype occurred a few times. The rearrangement joins TRBV27 to TRBJ2-7; 10 nucleotides match TRBD2. J was trimmed by 0 bases and V by 6 bases; bases with no gene match: 2. CDR1 is MNHEY, CDR2 SMNVEV, per germline (reference sequence). This CDR3 region has 14 residues. The CDR3 loop reads CASRGLASSYEQYF. Here the CDR3 DNA reads TGTGCCAGCAGGGGACTAGCGAGCTCCTACGAGCAGTACTTC.

This clonotype was counted only a few times. This chain joins TRBV4-2 and TRBJ2-1; TRBD2 matches 7 bases. Germline trimming cut 4 bases from V and 7 bases from J; bases unmatched to any gene: 13. The length of the CDR3 is 16 residues. Germline V CDR1 and CDR2: LGHNA, YNFKEQ. The CDR3 DNA reads as TGTGCCAGCAGCCCGCCAGCGGGATTGAGTGATAATGAGCAGTTCTTC. It is translated as CASSPPAGLSDNEQFF.

This clonotype has more than one count but fewer than ten. The chain joins TRBV4-1 to TRBJ2-2; 10 positions agree with TRBD1. The J segment lost 4 bases and the V segment lost 0 bases, leaving 5 bases of the junction unmatched. Germline CDR1 MGHRA, CDR2 YSYEKL. The CDR3 length is 17 residues. The CDR3 DNA reads TGCGCCAGCAGCCAAGATAGGGGGACAGGGGTCACCGGGGAGCTGTTTTTT. Translated: CASSQDRGTGVTGELFF.

The chain employs TRBV29-1 and TRBJ1-2; D is unresolved. The length of the CDR3 is 12 residues. Germline CDR1 reads SQVTM; CDR2 reads ANQGSEA. V dropped 1 base and J dropped 7 bases, with 10 bases sitting between them. The CDR3, as DNA: TGCAGCGTTGAAGGGTACTTTGGTGGCTACACCTTC. This gives the protein CSVEGYFGGYTF.